What follows are 18 T cell receptor beta chains derived from one specimen sequenced in a study of T cell repertoires in urothelial bladder cancer. Sequencing used immunoSEQ multiplex PCR; TCRdb keeps in-frame clones, though not all of them. The table records about 6,400 clones, roughly two thirds of them present only once. The sample comprised tumor-infiltrating cells from bladder cancer. The receptor source for this set is a human donor with urothelial carcinoma.

A few counts support this clone. This chain connects TRBV30 to TRBJ1-1; 7 bases are shared with TRBD1. In germline, CDR1 is GTSNPN, CDR2 SVGIG (reference sequence). V trimming: 7 bases; J trimming: 1 base; junction bases outside the gene matches: 9. The CDR3 has 14 residues. This chain's CDR3 is CALNRQGANTEAFF. Here the CDR3 DNA reads TGTGCCTTGAACAGACAGGGCGCGAACACTGAAGCTTTCTTT.

V gene TRBV15 combines with J gene TRBJ2-5; D is unresolved. With 2 bases removed from V and 1 base from J, the gap between germline ends came to 11 bases. The CDR3 is made up of 15 amino acids. The germline V gene encodes CDR1 LNHNV and CDR2 YYDKDF (reference sequence). CDR3 DNA: TGTGCCACCAGCAGACATACACGGGCCCAAGAGACCCAGTACTTC. Amino acids: CATSRHTRAQETQYF.

The rearrangement uses TRBV21-1 and TRBJ1-2; the table calls TRBD1, which could not be checked here. TRBV21-1 is assigned pseudogene status. CDR3 length equals 15 residues. CDR3 sequence: CASSPNRVTRYGYTF. The DNA for the CDR3 is TGTGCCAGCAGCCCGAACAGGGTCACCCGCTATGGCTACACCTTC.

This clone was seen more than once but under ten times. The chain carries TRBV7-9 and TRBJ1-6; 8 bases are a match to TRBD1. The CDR3 runs to 15 residues. V lost 2 bases and J lost 9; bases outside the gene matches: 6. Germline loops: CDR1 SEHNR, CDR2 FQNEAQ (reference sequence). This CDR3 is CASSLLQGGPSPLHF. The CDR3 DNA follows: TGTGCCAGCAGCTTACTACAGGGGGGACCTTCACCCCTCCACTTT.

This chain joins TRBV7-3 and TRBJ2-1, with D perhaps matching TRBD1 (6 bases). V shed 5 bases and J shed 0 bases, with 14 bases lying between them. CDR3 length: 16 amino acids. The V gene's germline CDR1 is SGHTA and CDR2 FQGTGA. For the CDR3, the DNA is TGTGCCAGCAGCACAGGGCCCCCCAGCTCCTACAATGAGCAGTTCTTC. Protein: CASSTGPPSSYNEQFF.

V is TRBV6-5 and J is TRBJ1-1, with D possibly being TRBD1 (5 bases). Trimming removed 5 bases at V and 4 bases at J, with 14 bases between. Germline V gene lookup returns CDR1 MNHEY and CDR2 SVGAGI. This CDR3 has 14 residues. This CDR3 reads CASSRGVESTEAFF. The CDR3 region has the DNA TGTGCCAGCAGTCGGGGGGTAGAGAGCACTGAAGCTTTCTTT.

DNA of the CDR3: TGTGCCAGCAGAGGGGGCAGCTTTGGGGGCACTGAAGCTTTCTTT. Encoded protein: CASRGGSFGGTEAFF. The chain has TRBV6-1 and TRBJ1-1, with 7 bases matching TRBD1. V lost 6 bases and J lost 4; bases outside the gene matches: 11. Germline V gene data show CDR1 as MNHNS and CDR2 as SASEGT. This CDR3 region has 15 residues.

This clone was counted only a few times. The chain carries TRBV7-9 and TRBJ2-1; TRBD2 matches at 11 bases. The CDR3 sequence is 18 residues long. After removal of 1 base from V and 9 bases from J, the junction contained 14 bases not matched to a gene. Germline CDR1 reads SEHNR; CDR2 reads FQNEAQ (reference sequence). Here the CDR3 reads CASSLGTSGGFLLSEQFF. CDR3 coding DNA: TGTGCCAGCAGCTTAGGAACTAGCGGGGGTTTCCTTCTCAGTGAGCAGTTCTTC.

The rearrangement links TRBV28 to TRBJ2-5; D unclear. CDR1 is MDHEN and CDR2 is SYDVKM in the germline V gene. CDR3 length: 13 amino acids. V lost 0 bases and J lost 5, with 7 bases in between. CDR3 sequence: CASSLWPDETQYF. CDR3 bases: TGTGCCAGCAGTTTATGGCCGGATGAGACCCAGTACTTC. The complete variable domain, with remaining parts taken from reference TRBV28 and TRBJ2-5, reads DVKVTQSSRYLVKRTGEKVFLECVQDMDHENMFWYRQDPGLGLRLIYFSYDVKMKEKGDIPEGYSVSREKKERFSLILESASTNQTSMYLCASSLWPDETQYFGPGTRLLVL.

CDR3 in DNA: TGTGCCAGCAGGAAATCGACCTCTGGAAACACCATATATTTT. It yields the protein CASRKSTSGNTIYF. The chain combines TRBV28 with TRBJ1-3, with D hard to call. CDR3 length equals 14 residues. The V and J ends lost 6 bases and 0 bases respectively, with 9 bases between them. Germline V lookup: CDR1 MDHEN, CDR2 SYDVKM. The whole variable domain, remainder taken from reference TRBV28 and TRBJ1-3, is DVKVTQSSRYLVKRTGEKVFLECVQDMDHENMFWYRQDPGLGLRLIYFSYDVKMKEKGDIPEGYSVSREKKERFSLILESASTNQTSMYLCASRKSTSGNTIYFGEGSWLTVV.

The CDR3 DNA reads as TGTGCTAGTGGTTTGGGGTGTTGGGCCAATCAGCCCCAGCATTTT. Residues: CASGLGCWANQPQHF. The J gene is TRBJ1-5, the V gene TRBV12-5; D is unresolved. Per germline, CDR1 LGHNT and CDR2 FRNRAP. The CDR3 spans 15 residues. V was clipped by 1 base and J by 3 bases, with 10 bases between them.

The J gene is TRBJ1-4, the V gene TRBV20-1; D unresolved. Germline loops: CDR1 DFQATT, CDR2 SNEGSKA (reference sequence). The CDR3 loop spans 10 amino acids. V gave up 6 bases and J gave up 5 bases, with 4 bases separating them. The CDR3 DNA sequence: TGCAGTGCCCAAAATGAAAAACTGTTTTTT. The encoded protein is CSAQNEKLFF.

The rearrangement uses TRBV7-9 and TRBJ1-5; possibly TRBD1 for D (6 bases). Trimming took 1 base from V and 7 from J, leaving 11 bases between them. This CDR3 is built from 14 residues. Germline-derived CDR1 and CDR2 are SEHNR and FQNEAQ (reference sequence). CDR3 in DNA: TGTGCCAGCAGCTTAGGAGGGGGAGGGCAGCCCCAGCATTTT. This gives the protein CASSLGGGGQPQHF.

This chain joins TRBV5-1 and TRBJ1-6; tentatively, D is TRBD1 (5 bases). CDR1 and CDR2 from the germline V gene are SGHRS and YFSETQ. The CDR3 extends over 13 amino acids. V dropped 6 bases and J dropped 6 bases, with 10 bases sitting between them. The CDR3 bases are TGCGCCAGCAACGATGGGGGTAATTCACCCCTCCACTTT. Its protein is CASNDGGNSPLHF.

This clone has just a few counts. V usage is TRBV5-6 and J usage is TRBJ1-6; tentative D call: TRBD1 (5 bases). CDR1 and CDR2 from the germline V gene are SGHDT and YYEEEE. Trimming shortened V by 1 base and J by 7 bases, and 9 bases separated the two germline ends. CDR3 length: 14 amino acids. In nucleotides, the CDR3 is TGTGCCAGCAGCTTGTGGGGCGTGAATTCACCCCTCCACTTT. Protein sequence: CASSLWGVNSPLHF. The full variable domain, in which reference TRBV5-6 and TRBJ1-6 provide the parts outside the CDR3, is DAGVTQSPTHLIKTRGQQVTLRCSPKSGHDTVSWYQQALGQGPQFIFQYYEEEERQRGNFPDRFSGHQFPNYSSELNVNALLLGDSALYLCASSLWGVNSPLHFGNGTRLTVT.

This clone was detected only a few times. The chain couples TRBV9 to TRBJ2-2, with D possibly matching TRBD2 (5 bases). The germline CDR1 and CDR2 sequences are SGDLS and YYNGEE. V was trimmed by 0 bases and J by 7 bases, leaving 16 bases between them. The CDR3 loop spans 16 amino acids. The chain's CDR3 is CASSVGTPGLGGELFF. The CDR3 nucleotides are TGTGCCAGCAGCGTAGGGACTCCAGGTCTGGGCGGGGAGCTGTTTTTT.

This chain connects TRBV12-5 to TRBJ1-1; D possibly corresponds to TRBD1 (6 bases). Trimming took off 3 bases at V and 8 bases at J, with 13 bases between the two ends. This CDR3 is 13 amino acids long. From germline, CDR1 is LGHNT and CDR2 FRNRAP. CDR3 residues: CASGFQWGAEAFF. CDR3 in DNA: TGTGCTAGTGGTTTTCAGTGGGGGGCCGAAGCTTTCTTT.

This clone was recorded once. This sequence joins TRBV27 and TRBJ1-5; 7 bases match TRBD1. V dropped 6 bases and J dropped 2; count of bases not matched to a gene: 4. CDR3 length equals 14 residues. CDR1 MNHEY and CDR2 SMNVEV come from the germline V gene (reference sequence). CDR3 region: CASSDGQGNQPQHF. CDR3 bases: TGTGCCAGCAGCGACGGACAGGGCAATCAGCCCCAGCATTTT.